This is a list of T cell receptor beta chains from one sample in a study of preoperative IRX-2 immunotherapy in early breast cancer. Assay used: immunoSEQ multiplex PCR; TCRdb lists only in-frame clones, some missing. Of around 95,000 clones listed, roughly 88% are singletons. Sample: tumor tissue, taken after IRX-2 immunotherapy. Receptors were obtained from a human donor with breast cancer. CDR3s include the opening cysteine and the closing phenylalanine or tryptophan. D genes are given only for firm matches. Expanded clones are given a class, and other clones once, few, many or no size at all.

CDR3 DNA: TGTGCCAGCAGCCAGGGGCACAGGGGAAACTATGGCTACACCTTC
CDR3 protein: CASSQGHRGNYGYTF
D gene: TRBD1
J gene: TRBJ1-2
V gene: TRBV11-3
clone size: NA

CDR3 DNA: TGTGCCACCAGCCGGACAGGGAAGTACACTGAAGCTTTCTTT
CDR3 protein: CATSRTGKYTEAFF
D gene: TRBD1
J gene: TRBJ1-1
V gene: TRBV15
clone size: NA

CDR3 DNA: TGTGCCAGCTCCCCCGTCCGGGACGGGGCCAACGTCCTGACTTTC
CDR3 protein: CASSPVRDGANVLTF
D gene: NA
J gene: TRBJ2-6
V gene: TRBV18
clone size: NA

CDR3 DNA: TGTGCCAGCAGTGAAGCGCAAGAGACCCAGTACTTC
CDR3 protein: CASSEAQETQYF
D gene: NA
J gene: TRBJ2-5
V gene: TRBV6-1
clone size: NA

CDR3 DNA: TGCGCCAGCAGCTTGGCGGGGACAGGGTACGGAAACACCATATATTTT
CDR3 protein: CASSLAGTGYGNTIYF
D gene: TRBD1
J gene: TRBJ1-3
V gene: TRBV5-1
clone size: NA

CDR3 DNA: TGCGCCAGCAGCTTGGACAGGGGGGGCAATGAGCAGTTCTTC
CDR3 protein: CASSLDRGGNEQFF
D gene: NA
J gene: TRBJ2-1
V gene: TRBV5-1
clone size: once

CDR3 DNA: TGTGCCAGCGAAGAGGTCCCCCATGTCAATCAGCCCCAGCATTTT
CDR3 protein: CASEEVPHVNQPQHF
D gene: NA
J gene: TRBJ1-5
V gene: TRBV19
clone size: few

CDR3 DNA: TGTGCCAGCAGTTGGGGAGGGTCAACTAGCACAGATACGCAGTATTTT
CDR3 protein: CASSWGGSTSTDTQYF
D gene: TRBD2
J gene: TRBJ2-3
V gene: TRBV11-3
clone size: few

CDR3 DNA: TGCGCCAGCAGCTTGGTCTTTCGGGGGACGGCGAACACCGGGGAGCTGTTTTTT
CDR3 protein: CASSLVFRGTANTGELFF
D gene: NA
J gene: TRBJ2-2
V gene: TRBV5-1
clone size: NA

CDR3 DNA: TGCGCCAGCAGCTTGGCGGAAGACAGGTCCGGGGAGCTGTTTTTT
CDR3 protein: CASSLAEDRSGELFF
D gene: NA
J gene: TRBJ2-2
V gene: TRBV5-1
clone size: NA

CDR3 DNA: TGTGCCAGCTCACTAGCAAGCTCTAACTATGGCTACACCTTC
CDR3 protein: CASSLASSNYGYTF
D gene: NA
J gene: TRBJ1-2
V gene: TRBV18
clone size: NA

CDR3 DNA: TGTGCCAGCAGACAGGGGGGGGCCCAAAACTATGGCTACACCTTC
CDR3 protein: CASRQGGAQNYGYTF
D gene: TRBD1
J gene: TRBJ1-2
V gene: TRBV6-8
clone size: NA

CDR3 DNA: TGTGCCAGCTCACCTATACAGGGAGATCAGGAGCAGTACTTC
CDR3 protein: CASSPIQGDQEQYF
D gene: NA
J gene: TRBJ2-7
V gene: TRBV18
clone size: NA

CDR3 DNA: TGTGCCAGCAGTTACTCGATTCAAAAGCCATTTGGAGACTTGCTTTTT
CDR3 protein: CASSYSIQKPFGDLLF
D gene: NA
J gene: TRBJ1-4
V gene: TRBV6-8
clone size: few

CDR3 DNA: TGTGCCAGTAGAATCGGCGGGAGTAACTATGGCTACACCTTC
CDR3 protein: CASRIGGSNYGYTF
D gene: NA
J gene: TRBJ1-2
V gene: TRBV19
clone size: NA

CDR3 DNA: TGTGCCAGCAGCAACGCCTTCCAGGGGTGGGAGACCCAGTACTTC
CDR3 protein: CASSNAFQGWETQYF
D gene: NA
J gene: TRBJ2-5
V gene: TRBV14
clone size: NA

CDR3 DNA: TGTGCCTGGAGTGAACCGGGGAAGGACACTGAAGCTTTCTTT
CDR3 protein: CAWSEPGKDTEAFF
D gene: NA
J gene: TRBJ1-1
V gene: TRBV30
clone size: once

CDR3 DNA: TGTGCCAGCAACCAACAGGGAATAATCTATGGCTACACCTTC
CDR3 protein: CASNQQGIIYGYTF
D gene: NA
J gene: TRBJ1-2
V gene: TRBV7-7
clone size: NA

CDR3 DNA: TGCGCCAGCAAATCAGGGGGCAGATACGAGCAGTACTTC
CDR3 protein: CASKSGGRYEQYF
D gene: TRBD1
J gene: TRBJ2-7
V gene: TRBV10-2
clone size: NA

CDR3 DNA: TGCGCCAACCCCCAGCGGGAACGCACAGATACGCAGTATTTT
CDR3 protein: CANPQRERTDTQYF
D gene: TRBD2
J gene: TRBJ2-3
V gene: TRBV10-2
clone size: NA

CDR3 DNA: TGCGCCAGTGGGACTGGGGACGCTGAAGCTTTCTTT
CDR3 protein: CASGTGDAEAFF
D gene: NA
J gene: TRBJ1-1
V gene: TRBV10-2
clone size: few

CDR3 DNA: TGCGCCAGCAGCCTAGACCCCCTCTCTGGCGAGCAGTACTTC
CDR3 protein: CASSLDPLSGEQYF
D gene: NA
J gene: TRBJ2-7
V gene: TRBV10-2
clone size: NA

CDR3 DNA: TGTGCCAGCAGTTACGTACTAGGGAACACCGGGGAGCTGTTTTTT
CDR3 protein: CASSYVLGNTGELFF
D gene: NA
J gene: TRBJ2-2
V gene: TRBV6-8
clone size: NA

CDR3 DNA: TGTGCCAGCAGCATCGTACAGGGGTGGGGCTACACCTTC
CDR3 protein: CASSIVQGWGYTF
D gene: TRBD1
J gene: TRBJ1-2
V gene: TRBV7-1
clone size: NA

CDR3 DNA: TGTGCCAGCAGTTTTCCGGGGTCGGGACAGGGAAGTGATTGGTACTACAATGAGCAGTTCTTC
CDR3 protein: CASSFPGSGQGSDWYYNEQFF
D gene: TRBD1
J gene: TRBJ2-1
V gene: TRBV28
clone size: NA

CDR3 DNA: TGTGCCAGCTCACCACGGGGGGACGGCACAAATACGCAGTATTTT
CDR3 protein: CASSPRGDGTNTQYF
D gene: NA
J gene: TRBJ2-3
V gene: TRBV18
clone size: NA

CDR3 DNA: TGTGCCAGCAGCGTCATTATAGGGGGCGGCTACACCTTC
CDR3 protein: CASSVIIGGGYTF
D gene: TRBD1
J gene: TRBJ1-2
V gene: TRBV14
clone size: NA

CDR3 DNA: TGTGCCAGCGGGCGACAGGGGACGGGGCAAGAGACCCAGTACTTC
CDR3 protein: CASGRQGTGQETQYF
D gene: TRBD1
J gene: TRBJ2-5
V gene: TRBV6-8
clone size: NA

CDR3 DNA: TGTGCCTGGGCAAAGCGGGAGAAAAGTTTTGGGGAGACCCAGTACTTC
CDR3 protein: CAWAKREKSFGETQYF
D gene: TRBD2
J gene: TRBJ2-5
V gene: TRBV30
clone size: NA

CDR3 DNA: TGTGCCAGCAGCTTTCACCGCCGACAGGACGTTACAGATACGCAGTATTTT
CDR3 protein: CASSFHRRQDVTDTQYF
D gene: NA
J gene: TRBJ2-3
V gene: TRBV7-7
clone size: NA

CDR3 DNA: TGTGCCAGCAGTTTTGGACCGTACAATGAGCAGTTCTTC
CDR3 protein: CASSFGPYNEQFF
D gene: NA
J gene: TRBJ2-1
V gene: TRBV8-2
clone size: once

CDR3 DNA: TGTGCCAGTAGTGTAACTAGCGGGGGTGGCACAGATACGCAGTATTTT
CDR3 protein: CASSVTSGGGTDTQYF
D gene: TRBD2
J gene: TRBJ2-3
V gene: TRBV19
clone size: NA

CDR3 DNA: TGTGCCAGCCGACTTCAGGGTTACGAGACCCAGTACTTC
CDR3 protein: CASRLQGYETQYF
D gene: NA
J gene: TRBJ2-5
V gene: TRBV7-1
clone size: NA

CDR3 DNA: TGTGCCAGCTCACCATTTGCGACTACAGATACGCAGTATTTT
CDR3 protein: CASSPFATTDTQYF
D gene: NA
J gene: TRBJ2-3
V gene: TRBV18
clone size: NA

CDR3 DNA: TGCAGCGTTGAAGTGTTGGGACAGCGGCAGGAGCAGTACTTC
CDR3 protein: CSVEVLGQRQEQYF
D gene: TRBD1
J gene: TRBJ2-7
V gene: TRBV29-1
clone size: NA

CDR3 DNA: TGTGCCAGCAGCCCCCGGGACAGGGGGCCCCACGAGCAGTACTTC
CDR3 protein: CASSPRDRGPHEQYF
D gene: TRBD1
J gene: TRBJ2-7
V gene: TRBV11-3
clone size: NA

CDR3 DNA: TGCGCCAGCAGCTGGGACGACCCCCCCTACGAGCAGTACTTC
CDR3 protein: CASSWDDPPYEQYF
D gene: NA
J gene: TRBJ2-7
V gene: TRBV5-1
clone size: NA

CDR3 DNA: TGTGCCAGCAGCTTGAGAGTGGAAGGGGAAAAACTGTTTTTT
CDR3 protein: CASSLRVEGEKLFF
D gene: NA
J gene: TRBJ1-4
V gene: TRBV7-8
clone size: NA

CDR3 DNA: TGCGCCAGCAGCTTGGAGGTCGGCGCATTCTACGAGCAGTACTTC
CDR3 protein: CASSLEVGAFYEQYF
D gene: NA
J gene: TRBJ2-7
V gene: TRBV5-1
clone size: NA

CDR3 DNA: TGTGCCAGCACAGCTAGCGGGCTCAATGAGCAGTTCTTC
CDR3 protein: CASTASGLNEQFF
D gene: TRBD2
J gene: TRBJ2-1
V gene: TRBV28
clone size: NA

CDR3 DNA: TGTGCCAGTAAGCCCGGGCGCGGCTCCTACGAGCAGTACTTC
CDR3 protein: CASKPGRGSYEQYF
D gene: NA
J gene: TRBJ2-7
V gene: TRBV19
clone size: once

CDR3 DNA: TGTGCCAGCATTTTATATGGGAAGAACACTGAAGCTTTCTTT
CDR3 protein: CASILYGKNTEAFF
D gene: NA
J gene: TRBJ1-1
V gene: TRBV28
clone size: NA

CDR3 DNA: TGTGCCAGCAGTCTACGGACCTCCTACGAGCAGTACTTC
CDR3 protein: CASSLRTSYEQYF
D gene: NA
J gene: TRBJ2-7
V gene: TRBV28
clone size: once

CDR3 DNA: TGCAGCGTTGAAGCGGGGGGAATGGAGCAGTTCTTC
CDR3 protein: CSVEAGGMEQFF
D gene: TRBD2
J gene: TRBJ2-1
V gene: TRBV29-1
clone size: NA

CDR3 DNA: TGTGCCAGCAGAAGCGGGGGGCTCGGAAACACCATATATTTT
CDR3 protein: CASRSGGLGNTIYF
D gene: NA
J gene: TRBJ1-3
V gene: TRBV6-8
clone size: NA

CDR3 DNA: TGCGCCAGCAGGGGCCGTGCTCCGTACCAAGAGACCCAGTACTTC
CDR3 protein: CASRGRAPYQETQYF
D gene: NA
J gene: TRBJ2-5
V gene: TRBV10-1
clone size: NA

CDR3 DNA: TGCGCCAGCAGCCTCGACAGGCCCGACTATGGCTACACCTTC
CDR3 protein: CASSLDRPDYGYTF
D gene: NA
J gene: TRBJ1-2
V gene: TRBV5-1
clone size: few

CDR3 DNA: TGTGCCAGCAACCTTTTCAGGGGCGCTGAAGCTTTCTTT
CDR3 protein: CASNLFRGAEAFF
D gene: NA
J gene: TRBJ1-1
V gene: TRBV12-5
clone size: NA

CDR3 DNA: TGCAGCGTTTCGGTGGCAGGTGACCGCACAGATACGCAGTATTTT
CDR3 protein: CSVSVAGDRTDTQYF
D gene: NA
J gene: TRBJ2-3
V gene: TRBV29-1
clone size: NA

CDR3 DNA: TGCGCCAGCAGCTTGGCAAGTATGAGCACTGAAGCTTTCTTT
CDR3 protein: CASSLASMSTEAFF
D gene: NA
J gene: TRBJ1-1
V gene: TRBV5-1
clone size: NA

CDR3 DNA: TGTGCCATCAGTGAGTCACAGACCTACGAGCAGTACTTC
CDR3 protein: CAISESQTYEQYF
D gene: NA
J gene: TRBJ2-7
V gene: TRBV10-3
clone size: NA

CDR3 DNA: TGTGCCTGGGCCCCAGGGAGCTCGAATGAAAAACTGTTTTTT
CDR3 protein: CAWAPGSSNEKLFF
D gene: NA
J gene: TRBJ1-4
V gene: TRBV30
clone size: NA

CDR3 DNA: TGTGCCACCGGGGGGCCAGCGGGGGGCCAAGAGACCCAGTACTTC
CDR3 protein: CATGGPAGGQETQYF
D gene: TRBD2
J gene: TRBJ2-5
V gene: TRBV2
clone size: NA

CDR3 DNA: TGTGCCAGCAGTGGTTATGGGGCAGGGAGGGGCACCGGGGAGCTGTTTTTT
CDR3 protein: CASSGYGAGRGTGELFF
D gene: TRBD2
J gene: TRBJ2-2
V gene: TRBV6-9
clone size: once

CDR3 DNA: TGTGCTAGTGGTTTGGTACAGGGGGCCTCCTACGAGCAGTACTTC
CDR3 protein: CASGLVQGASYEQYF
D gene: TRBD1
J gene: TRBJ2-7
V gene: TRBV12-5
clone size: NA